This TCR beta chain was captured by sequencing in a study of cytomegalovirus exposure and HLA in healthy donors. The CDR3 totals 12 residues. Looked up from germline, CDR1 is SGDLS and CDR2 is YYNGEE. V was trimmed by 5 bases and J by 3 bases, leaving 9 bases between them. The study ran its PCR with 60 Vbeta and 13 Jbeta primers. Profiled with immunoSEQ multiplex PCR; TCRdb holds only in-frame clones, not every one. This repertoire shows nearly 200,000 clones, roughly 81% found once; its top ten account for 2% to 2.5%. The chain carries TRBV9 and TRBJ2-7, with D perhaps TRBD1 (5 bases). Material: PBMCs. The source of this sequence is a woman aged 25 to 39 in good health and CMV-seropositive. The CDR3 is CASSPDNYEQYF. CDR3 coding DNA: TGTGCCAGCAGTCCGGACAACTACGAGCAGTACTTC.